The sequence of this TCR beta chain was determined in a study of blood T cell repertoires in COVID-19. Study details: Acute and convalescent COVID-19 specimens originated in the United States, Italy and Spain. The analysed material was cDNA or gDNA that came from T cells, B-cell-depleted T cells, or PBMCs.

In the authors' workflow: Estimation of nucleated cell counts relied on the amplification of reference gene primers. Produced via immunoSEQ multiplex PCR; TCRdb's table is partial and in-frame only. V, J and clone size are taken as reported in that table, and D and trimming were inferred from the DNA itself. The sample has more than 200,000 clones; about 87% are singletons. CDR1 is MNHEY, CDR2 SVGAGI, per germline. The CDR3 has 16 amino acids. V was clipped by 0 bases and J by 2 bases, with 14 bases between them. The TCR comes from a man between 65 and 85 years old with acute or convalescent COVID-19. V and J are TRBV6-5 and TRBJ2-7; maybe TRBD1 (6 bases). The sequenced material came from peripheral blood. CDR3 sequence reads: CASSYSARGRAYEQYF. The CDR3 DNA reads TGTGCCAGCAGTTACTCCGCCAGGGGTAGGGCCTACGAGCAGTACTTC.